These T cell receptor beta chains were read from a single sample in a study of T cell changes during pregnancy in multiple sclerosis. Clones were read by immunoSEQ multiplex PCR, and TCRdb kept only the in-frame ones, dropping some. The sample records about 130,000 clones, about 96% being singletons. Specimen: peripheral blood, collected after pregnancy. Every receptor here comes from a female donor with multiple sclerosis, enrolled in a pregnancy study. Both conserved end residues are part of each CDR3. D genes are given only for firm matches. The size entry is marked missing in some rows and otherwise reads once, few, many or a size class.

v_call	j_call	clone_size	d_call	cdr3_nt	cdr3_aa
TRBV9	TRBJ2-2	.	.	TGTGCCAGCAGCGTTTCTCCCTCCGGGAGCCCCACCGGGGAGCTGTTTTTT	CASSVSPSGSPTGELFF
TRBV15	TRBJ1-5	.	.	TGTGCCACCAGCAGTAGCAGGGGAATGGGGACGAATCAGCCCCAGCATTTT	CATSSSRGMGTNQPQHF
TRBV7-2	TRBJ2-7	.	.	TGTGCCAGCAGCTTAGAACTCGAAGCCTACGAGCAGTACTTC	CASSLELEAYEQYF
TRBV7-9	TRBJ2-2	.	.	TGTGCCAGCAGCCTAGTGGGGGGAATGAACACCGGGGAGCTGTTTTTT	CASSLVGGMNTGELFF
TRBV2	TRBJ1-5	.	.	TGTGCCAGCAGGCACCCCGGGGTGAATCAGCCCCAGCATTTT	CASRHPGVNQPQHF
TRBV28	TRBJ2-3	once	TRBD1	TGTGCCAGCAGTCCCGACCGGACAGGGGGCATAGATACGCAGTATTTT	CASSPDRTGGIDTQYF
TRBV6-4	TRBJ1-1	.	.	TGTGCCAGCAGTGACTCGAACGGGGGATACACTGAAGCTTTCTTT	CASSDSNGGYTEAFF
TRBV9	TRBJ2-1	.	.	TGTGCCAGCAGCCGGAGAGGGTTAAACAATGAGCAGTTCTTC	CASSRRGLNNEQFF
TRBV15	TRBJ2-1	.	.	TGTGCCACCAGCAGAGTTAGACAGGTCACCTACAATGAGCAGTTCTTC	CATSRVRQVTYNEQFF
TRBV9	TRBJ1-5	.	TRBD1	TGTGCCAGCAGCGTCGGGACAGGACATCAGCCCCAGCATTTT	CASSVGTGHQPQHF
TRBV19	TRBJ2-6	.	.	TGTGCCAGTAGTACCGTGGGGGGGCGCAGCTCTGGGGCCAACGTCCTGACTTTC	CASSTVGGRSSGANVLTF
TRBV6-1	TRBJ2-2	.	.	TGTGCCAGCAGAAACCGGGCCCGGGGTCCCGGGGAGCTGTTTTTT	CASRNRARGPGELFF
TRBV27	TRBJ2-3	.	TRBD1	TGTGCCAGCAGCCTGACAGGGGATCTCACAGATACGCAGTATTTT	CASSLTGDLTDTQYF
TRBV7-9	TRBJ2-7	.	TRBD2	TGTGCCAGCAGCTTAGTCACTAGCGGGAGGGTTGAGCAGTACTTC	CASSLVTSGRVEQYF
TRBV6-1	TRBJ1-1	.	TRBD1	TGTGCCAGCAGGGCCCCACAGGGGGTGTACACTGAAGCTTTCTTT	CASRAPQGVYTEAFF
TRBV7-3	TRBJ1-2	.	.	TGTGCCAGCAGCTTATGGGGAGGAACAGGAGAGGACTACACCTTC	CASSLWGGTGEDYTF
TRBV13	TRBJ1-2	.	TRBD1	TGTGCCAGCAGCTTCCCCGGACAGGGGGCCTTCTCCAACTATGGCTACACCTTC	CASSFPGQGAFSNYGYTF
TRBV5-8	TRBJ2-3	.	TRBD1	TGTGCCAGCAGCGTCGGGACAGGGGAGGGCACAGATACGCAGTATTTT	CASSVGTGEGTDTQYF
TRBV28	TRBJ1-2	.	.	TGTGCCAGCAGTTTACAACAGGGAAAGAGCTATGGCTACACCTTC	CASSLQQGKSYGYTF
TRBV13	TRBJ2-3	.	TRBD2	TGTGCCAGCAGTCTGGGACTAGCGGGAATAACAGATACGCAGTATTTT	CASSLGLAGITDTQYF
TRBV6-5	TRBJ1-2	.	.	TGTGCCAGCACCCTAACCCGACAGTCTGGCTACACCTTC	CASTLTRQSGYTF
TRBV4-2	TRBJ1-2	once	.	TGTGCCAGCAGCCGCCGACAAGCCTCCTATGGCTACACCTTC	CASSRRQASYGYTF
TRBV30	TRBJ1-5	.	.	TGTGCCTGGAGTGTACGCAGGGCCGCCAATCAGCCCCAGCATTTT	CAWSVRRAANQPQHF
TRBV9	TRBJ2-2	.	TRBD2	TGTGCCAGCAGCGGAGCGGGAGGGCTGTTCACCGGGGAGCTGTTTTTT	CASSGAGGLFTGELFF
TRBV4-3	TRBJ2-7	.	TRBD2	TGCGCCAGCAGCCAAGGACTAGCGGGTAACTACGAGCAGTACTTC	CASSQGLAGNYEQYF
TRBV5-4	TRBJ1-3	.	.	TGTGCCAGCAGCTACGGGGGTGTGGGGTCCTCCTCTGGAAACACCATATATTTT	CASSYGGVGSSSGNTIYF